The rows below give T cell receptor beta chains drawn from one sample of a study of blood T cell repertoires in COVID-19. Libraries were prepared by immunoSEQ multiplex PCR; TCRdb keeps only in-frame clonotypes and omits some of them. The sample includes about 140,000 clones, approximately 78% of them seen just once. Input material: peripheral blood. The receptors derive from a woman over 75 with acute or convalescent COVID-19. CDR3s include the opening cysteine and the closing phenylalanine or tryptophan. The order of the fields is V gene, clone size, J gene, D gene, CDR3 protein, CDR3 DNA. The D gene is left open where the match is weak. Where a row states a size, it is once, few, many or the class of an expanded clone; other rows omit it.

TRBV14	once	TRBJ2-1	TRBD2	CASSPRLAGAPHNEQFF	TGTGCCAGCAGCCCAAGACTAGCGGGAGCTCCGCACAATGAGCAGTTCTTC
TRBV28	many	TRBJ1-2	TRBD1	CASSRTGKDGYTF	TGTGCCAGCAGCAGGACAGGGAAAGATGGCTACACCTTC
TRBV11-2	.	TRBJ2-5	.	CASSLGTGAAQYF	TGTGCCAGCAGCTTAGGTACGGGAGCGGCCCAGTACTTC
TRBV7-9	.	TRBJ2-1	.	CASSLFQYNEQFF	TGTGCCAGCAGCTTATTTCAGTACAATGAGCAGTTCTTC
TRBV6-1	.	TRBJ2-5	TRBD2	CASSEAESLAGVGNSEETQYF	TGTGCCAGCAGTGAAGCTGAATCACTAGCGGGAGTGGGTAACTCGGAAGAGACCCAGTACTTC
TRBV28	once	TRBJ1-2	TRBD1	CASATGVFGYTF	TGTGCCAGCGCGACAGGGGTATTTGGCTACACCTTC
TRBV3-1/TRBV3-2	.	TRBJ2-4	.	CARSHGGGAGNIQYF	TGCGCCCGCAGCCACGGAGGGGGGGCGGGAAACATTCAGTACTTC
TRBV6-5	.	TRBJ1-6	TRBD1	CASSRGTVLSPLHF	TGTGCCAGCAGCAGGGGGACAGTTCTTTCACCCCTCCACTTT
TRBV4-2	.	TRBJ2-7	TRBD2	CASSQDLSSGGYEQYF	TGTGCCAGCAGCCAAGATTTATCCAGCGGGGGCTACGAGCAGTACTTC
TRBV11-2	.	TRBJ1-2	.	CASSPGWQVYGYTF	TGTGCCAGCAGCCCCGGTTGGCAGGTCTATGGCTACACCTTC
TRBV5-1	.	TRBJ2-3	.	CASSQGGGTDTQYF	TGCGCCAGCAGCCAGGGGGGCGGCACAGATACGCAGTATTTT
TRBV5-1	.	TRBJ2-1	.	CASSSLSQVRRNEQFF	TGCGCCAGCAGCTCCCTTTCGCAGGTGCGTCGCAATGAGCAGTTCTTC
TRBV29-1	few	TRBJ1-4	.	CSVEDLDATNEKLFF	TGCAGCGTTGAAGATTTAGATGCAACTAATGAAAAACTGTTTTTT
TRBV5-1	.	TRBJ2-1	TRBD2	CASSLEERESSEQFF	TGCGCCAGCAGCTTGGAAGAGCGGGAGAGTAGCGAGCAGTTCTTC
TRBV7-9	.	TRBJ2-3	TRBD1	CASSLGTGRLRDTQYF	TGTGCCAGCAGCTTAGGGACAGGGAGGTTGAGAGATACGCAGTATTTT
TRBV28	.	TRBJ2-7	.	CASSSTGFSYEQYF	TGTGCCAGCAGTTCCACAGGGTTCTCCTACGAGCAGTACTTC
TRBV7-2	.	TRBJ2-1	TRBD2	CASSFRLAGSNEQFF	TGTGCCAGCAGCTTCCGACTAGCGGGAAGCAATGAGCAGTTCTTC
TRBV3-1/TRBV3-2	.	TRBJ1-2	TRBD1	CASSYRRPGQGAMGYGYTF	TGTGCCAGCAGCTACCGAAGGCCGGGACAGGGGGCAATGGGTTATGGCTACACCTTC
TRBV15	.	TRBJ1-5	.	CATSRDTGYQPQHF	TGTGCCACCAGCAGAGACACAGGGTATCAGCCCCAGCATTTT
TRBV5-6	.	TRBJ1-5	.	CASSRRDIVNQPQHF	TGTGCCAGCAGCAGACGGGACATAGTAAATCAGCCCCAGCATTTT
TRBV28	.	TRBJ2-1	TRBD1	CASSDSLRQGRNEQFF	TGTGCCAGCAGTGACTCTTTGAGACAGGGACGCAATGAGCAGTTCTTC
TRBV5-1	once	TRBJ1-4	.	CASSLNTGQDREKLFF	TGCGCCAGCAGCTTAAATACAGGGCAGGATCGCGAAAAACTGTTTTTT
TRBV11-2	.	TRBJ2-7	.	CASSFVAGAAYEQYF	TGTGCCAGCAGCTTTGTTGCGGGGGCCGCCTACGAGCAGTACTTC
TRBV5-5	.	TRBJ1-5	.	CASSGSSGSEHF	TGTGCCAGCAGTGGGTCATCGGGATCCGAGCATTTT